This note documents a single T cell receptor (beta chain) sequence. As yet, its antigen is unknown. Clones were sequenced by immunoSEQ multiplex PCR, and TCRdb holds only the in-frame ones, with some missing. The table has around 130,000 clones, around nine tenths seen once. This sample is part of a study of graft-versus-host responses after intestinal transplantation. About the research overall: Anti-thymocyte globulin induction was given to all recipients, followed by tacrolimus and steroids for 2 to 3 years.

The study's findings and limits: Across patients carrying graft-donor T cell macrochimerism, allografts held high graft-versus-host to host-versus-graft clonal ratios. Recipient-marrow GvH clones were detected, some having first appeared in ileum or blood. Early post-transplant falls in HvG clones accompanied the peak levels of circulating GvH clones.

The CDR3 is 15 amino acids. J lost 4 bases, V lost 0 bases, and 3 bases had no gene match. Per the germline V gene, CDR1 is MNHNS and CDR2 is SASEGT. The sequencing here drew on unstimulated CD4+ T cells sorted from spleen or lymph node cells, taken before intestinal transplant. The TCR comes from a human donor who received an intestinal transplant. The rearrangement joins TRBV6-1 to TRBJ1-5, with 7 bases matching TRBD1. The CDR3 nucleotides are TGTGCCAGCAGTGAAGCAGCCAGGGGGAATCAGCCCCAGCATTTT. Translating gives CASSEAARGNQPQHF.